This is a list of T cell receptor beta chains from one sample in a study of CD8 T cells in ankylosing spondylitis. TCRdb re-called the 5' RACE reads with MiXCR, one entry per CDR3 protein. The data show 80,000 to 90,000 distinct CDR3 sequences, around 27% seen once. The sample consisted of blood, either unsorted or a sorted T cell fraction (not recorded which). The source of these receptors is a male donor with ankylosing spondylitis or in good health (not recorded which). Both conserved end residues are part of each CDR3. The D gene is left open where the match is weak. For some rows the clone size is stated as once, few or many, or as a class when expanded; others skip it.

>TRBJ2-3|NA|TRBV20-1|few|15
CSAPDQWGSTDTQYF
TGCAGTGCTCCAGACCAATGGGGCTCCACAGATACGCAGTATTTT
>TRBJ2-1|TRBD2|TRBV20-1|NA|15
CSARSASGIGYEQFF
TGCAGTGCTAGATCGGCTAGCGGGATAGGATATGAGCAGTTCTTC
>TRBJ1-2|TRBD1|TRBV12-3/TRBV12-4|few|14
CASSPNRGGRGYTF
TGTGCCAGCAGTCCTAACAGGGGAGGTCGGGGCTACACCTTC
>TRBJ1-3|NA|TRBV20-1|NA|13
CSARAGNGNTIYF
TGCAGTGCTAGGGCGGGGAATGGAAACACCATATATTTT
>TRBJ1-1|TRBD1|TRBV20-1|NA|16
CSAVRDRVREYTEAFF
TGCAGTGCTGTCAGAGACAGGGTAAGGGAGTACACTGAAGCTTTCTTT
>TRBJ2-5|NA|TRBV5-1|NA|15
CASTFRANPQETQYF
TGCGCCAGCACTTTTAGGGCGAACCCCCAAGAGACCCAGTACTTC
>TRBJ2-5|NA|TRBV12-3/TRBV12-4|few|14
CASSMGPHRETQYF
TGTGCCAGCAGCATGGGACCACACAGAGAGACCCAGTACTTC
>TRBJ2-1|NA|TRBV20-1|NA|13
CSAPSSSYNEQFF
TGCAGTGCCCCAAGCAGCTCCTACAATGAGCAGTTCTTC
>TRBJ2-7|NA|TRBV5-1|NA|15
CASSLRATSYGEQYF
TGCGCCAGCAGCTTGAGGGCTACTAGCTACGGCGAGCAGTACTTC
>TRBJ1-2|NA|TRBV5-6|few|16
CASSLDLGIPPYGYTF
TGTGCCAGCAGCTTGGATTTGGGAATACCACCCTATGGCTACACCTTC
>TRBJ1-2|TRBD1|TRBV20-1|few|14
CSASMPGGDYGYTF
TGCAGTGCTAGTATGCCAGGGGGAGACTATGGCTACACCTTC
>TRBJ2-7|TRBD1|TRBV11-3|many|15
CASSLDPTGSHEQYF
TGTGCCAGCAGCTTAGATCCGACAGGGTCCCACGAGCAGTACTTC
>TRBJ1-5|NA|TRBV19|few|13
CASSIVLNQPQHF
TGTGCCAGTAGTATAGTCCTGAATCAGCCCCAGCATTTT
>TRBJ2-7|NA|TRBV18|few|13
CASSPPTAYEQYF
TGTGCCAGCTCACCACCGACAGCTTACGAGCAGTACTTC
>TRBJ1-6|NA|TRBV18|few|13
CASSPDRNSPLHF
TGTGCCAGCTCACCTGACAGGAATTCACCCCTCCACTTT
>TRBJ1-1|NA|TRBV20-1|NA|12
CSARAPNREAFF
TGCAGTGCTAGAGCCCCTAATCGGGAAGCTTTCTTT
>TRBJ1-1|NA|TRBV12-3/TRBV12-4|NA|13
CASSRGWGTEAFF
TGTGCCAGCAGCCGAGGGTGGGGCACTGAAGCTTTCTTT
>TRBJ1-2|NA|TRBV6-5|NA|13
CASSYSRFYGYTF
TGTGCCAGCAGTTACAGCAGGTTTTATGGCTACACCTTC
>TRBJ1-4|NA|TRBV20-1|once|14
CSASFGPRDEKLFF
TGCAGTGCTAGTTTTGGACCCCGGGATGAAAAACTGTTTTTT
>TRBJ1-1|NA|TRBV16|NA|15
CASSRGDGQGTEAFF
TGTGCCAGCAGCCGAGGCGACGGGCAGGGAACTGAAGCTTTCTTT
>TRBJ2-1|TRBD1|TRBV6-5|NA|15
CASIRGDRLRNEQFF
TGTGCCAGCATTAGGGGGGACAGGCTCAGGAATGAGCAGTTCTTC
>TRBJ2-7|NA|TRBV5-1|few|12
CASSLPPGEQYF
TGCGCCAGCAGCTTGCCCCCCGGCGAGCAGTACTTC
>TRBJ2-5|NA|TRBV10-3|NA|16
CAISESEAATEETQYF
TGTGCCATCAGTGAGTCGGAGGCCGCTACCGAAGAGACCCAGTACTTC
>TRBJ2-3|NA|TRBV20-1|NA|15
CSARAGQDGTDTQYF
TGCAGTGCTAGAGCCGGACAAGACGGCACAGATACGCAGTATTTT
>TRBJ1-1|NA|TRBV7-9|NA|13
CASSPRGWTEAFF
TGTGCCAGCAGCCCCCGGGGGTGGACTGAAGCTTTCTTT
>TRBJ2-2|TRBD2|TRBV7-3|many|14
CASSWASGPGELFF
TGTGCCAGCAGCTGGGCTAGCGGGCCCGGGGAGCTGTTTTTT
>TRBJ2-1|NA|TRBV20-1|few|12
CSAEPRSSLQFF
TGCAGTGCTGAACCCCGGAGCAGCCTGCAGTTCTTC
>TRBJ2-5|NA|TRBV15|few|16
CATSRDISGLSETQYF
TGTGCCACCAGCAGGGATATATCGGGGCTATCGGAGACCCAGTACTTC
>TRBJ1-4|TRBD1|TRBV5-1|few|14
CASTKGGRAEKLFF
TGCGCCAGCACCAAAGGGGGCAGAGCTGAAAAACTGTTTTTT
>TRBJ2-3|TRBD2|TRBV5-1|NA|15
CASSRTSTSTDTQYF
TGCGCCAGCAGCCGGACTAGCACTAGCACAGATACGCAGTATTTT
>TRBJ1-2|NA|TRBV7-9|few|12
CASSSPGFRYTF
TGTGCCAGCAGCTCCCCAGGGTTTCGCTACACCTTC
>TRBJ1-5|NA|TRBV3-1|NA|14
CASSLGGGGQPQHF
TGTGCCAGCAGCCTAGGGGGAGGGGGTCAGCCCCAGCATTTT
>TRBJ1-1|NA|TRBV5-1|few|14
CASSLNRANTEAFF
TGCGCCAGCAGCTTAAACAGAGCCAACACTGAAGCTTTCTTT